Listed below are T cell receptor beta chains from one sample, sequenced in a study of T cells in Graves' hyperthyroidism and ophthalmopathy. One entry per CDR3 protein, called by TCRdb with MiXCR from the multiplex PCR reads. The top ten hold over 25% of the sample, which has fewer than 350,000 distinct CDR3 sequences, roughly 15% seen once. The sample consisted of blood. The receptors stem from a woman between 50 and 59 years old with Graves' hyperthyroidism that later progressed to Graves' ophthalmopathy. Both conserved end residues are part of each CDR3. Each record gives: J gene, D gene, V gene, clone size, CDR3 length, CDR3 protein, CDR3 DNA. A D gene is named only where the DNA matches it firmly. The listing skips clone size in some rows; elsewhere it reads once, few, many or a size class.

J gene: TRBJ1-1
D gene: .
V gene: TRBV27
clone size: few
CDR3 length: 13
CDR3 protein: CASSYYKGTEAFF
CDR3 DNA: TGTGCCAGCAGTTATTACAAGGGGACTGAAGCTTTCTTT

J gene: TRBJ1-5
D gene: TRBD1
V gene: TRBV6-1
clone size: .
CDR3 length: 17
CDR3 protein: CASASPRDRMLDQPQHF
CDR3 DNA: TGTGCCAGCGCCTCTCCGAGGGACAGAATGCTAGATCAGCCCCAGCATTTT

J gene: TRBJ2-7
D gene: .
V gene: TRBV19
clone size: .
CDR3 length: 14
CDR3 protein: CASSIQGSSYEQYF
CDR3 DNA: TGTGCCAGTAGTATACAAGGGAGCTCCTACGAGCAGTACTTC

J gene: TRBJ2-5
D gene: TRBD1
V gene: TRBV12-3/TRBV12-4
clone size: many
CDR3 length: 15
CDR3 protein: CASSLPPDREETQYF
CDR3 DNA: TGTGCCAGCAGTTTACCCCCCGACAGGGAAGAGACCCAGTACTTC

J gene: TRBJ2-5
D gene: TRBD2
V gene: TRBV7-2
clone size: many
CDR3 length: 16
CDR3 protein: CASSPASGRAEETQYF
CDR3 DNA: TGTGCCAGCAGCCCCGCTAGCGGGAGGGCCGAGGAGACCCAGTACTTC

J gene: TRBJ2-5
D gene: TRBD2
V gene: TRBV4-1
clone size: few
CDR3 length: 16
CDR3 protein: CASSPIVAGGQETQYF
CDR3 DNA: TGCGCCAGCAGTCCAATCGTAGCGGGAGGGCAAGAGACCCAGTACTTC

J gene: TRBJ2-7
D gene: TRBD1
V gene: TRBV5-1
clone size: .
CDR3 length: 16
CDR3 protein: CASSLGGQGMIYEQYF
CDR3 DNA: TGCGCCAGCAGCTTGGGAGGACAGGGGATGATCTACGAGCAGTACTTC

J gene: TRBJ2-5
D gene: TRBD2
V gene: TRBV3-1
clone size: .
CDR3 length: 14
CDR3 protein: CASSQESSGQTQYF
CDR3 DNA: TGTGCCAGCAGCCAAGAATCTAGCGGGCAGACCCAGTACTTC

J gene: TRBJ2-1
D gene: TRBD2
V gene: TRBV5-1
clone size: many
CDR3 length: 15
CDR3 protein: CASSQGLAETNEQFF
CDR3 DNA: TGCGCCAGCAGCCAGGGACTAGCGGAAACCAATGAGCAGTTCTTC

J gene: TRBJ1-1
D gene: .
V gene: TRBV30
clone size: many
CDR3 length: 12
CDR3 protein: CAWSVSSRRAFF
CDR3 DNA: TGTGCCTGGAGTGTTTCCTCCAGGCGAGCTTTCTTT

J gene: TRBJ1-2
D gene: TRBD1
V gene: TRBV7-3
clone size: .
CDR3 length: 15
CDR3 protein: CASSHRGTGPDGYTF
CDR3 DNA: TGTGCCAGCAGCCACCGCGGGACAGGGCCCGATGGCTACACCTTC

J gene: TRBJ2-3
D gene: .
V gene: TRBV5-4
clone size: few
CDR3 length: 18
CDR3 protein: CASSSLPTGRYSTDTQYF
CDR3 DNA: TGTGCCAGCAGCTCACTCCCTACAGGGCGATATAGCACAGATACGCAGTATTTT

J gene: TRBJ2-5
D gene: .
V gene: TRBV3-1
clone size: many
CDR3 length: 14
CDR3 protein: CASSPTGAQETQYF
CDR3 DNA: TGTGCCAGCAGCCCCACGGGGGCCCAAGAGACCCAGTACTTC

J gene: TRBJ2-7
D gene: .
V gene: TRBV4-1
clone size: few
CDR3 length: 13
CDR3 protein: CASSQPDTYEQYF
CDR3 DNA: TGCGCCAGCAGCCAACCGGACACCTACGAGCAGTACTTC

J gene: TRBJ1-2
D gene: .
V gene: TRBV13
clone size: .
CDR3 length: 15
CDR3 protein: CASSPGTLVVNGYTF
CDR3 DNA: TGTGCCAGCAGCCCAGGGACCCTGGTGGTAAATGGCTACACCTTC

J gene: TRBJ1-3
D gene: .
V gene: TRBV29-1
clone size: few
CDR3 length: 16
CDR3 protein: CSVEGRPGCSGNTIYF
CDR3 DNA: TGCAGCGTTGAAGGCCGACCAGGTTGCTCTGGAAACACCATATATTTT

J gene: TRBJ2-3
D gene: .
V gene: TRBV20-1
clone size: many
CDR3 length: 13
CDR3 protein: CSATVIGIDTQYF
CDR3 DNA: TGCAGTGCTACCGTTATTGGAATAGATACGCAGTATTTT

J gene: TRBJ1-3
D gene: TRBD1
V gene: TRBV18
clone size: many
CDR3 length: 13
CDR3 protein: CASSPDRGNTIYF
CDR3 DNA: TGTGCCAGCTCACCGGACAGGGGAAACACCATATATTTT

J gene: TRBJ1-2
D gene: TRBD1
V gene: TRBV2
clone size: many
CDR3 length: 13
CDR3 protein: CATFDRANYGYTF
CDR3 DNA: TGTGCCACTTTCGACAGGGCTAACTATGGCTACACCTTC

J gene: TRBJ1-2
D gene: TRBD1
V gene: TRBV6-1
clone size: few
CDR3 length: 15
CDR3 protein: CASSELGDRGYGYTF
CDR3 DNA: TGTGCCAGCAGTGAATTAGGGGACAGGGGATATGGCTACACCTTC

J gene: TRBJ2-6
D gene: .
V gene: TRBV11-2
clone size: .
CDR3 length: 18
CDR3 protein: CARPKGTGGFSGANVLTF
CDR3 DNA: TGTGCCAGACCCAAAGGGACCGGGGGCTTCTCTGGGGCCAACGTCCTGACTTTC

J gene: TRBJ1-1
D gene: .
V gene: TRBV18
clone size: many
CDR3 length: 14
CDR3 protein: CASSPERGNTEAFF
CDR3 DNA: TGTGCCAGCTCACCCGAAAGGGGGAACACTGAAGCTTTCTTT

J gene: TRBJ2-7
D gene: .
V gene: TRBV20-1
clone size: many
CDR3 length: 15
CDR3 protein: CSARTAHTSTYEQYF
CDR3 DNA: TGCAGTGCTAGAACGGCGCACACGTCTACCTACGAGCAGTACTTC

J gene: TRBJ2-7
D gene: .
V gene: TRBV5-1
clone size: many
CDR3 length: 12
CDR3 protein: CASRGETDEQYF
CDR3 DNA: TGCGCCAGCAGAGGGGAGACAGACGAGCAGTACTTC

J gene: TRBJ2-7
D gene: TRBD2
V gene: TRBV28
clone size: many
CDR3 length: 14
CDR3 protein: CASSLLAGLYEQYF
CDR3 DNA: TGTGCCAGCAGTTTACTAGCGGGACTCTACGAGCAGTACTTC

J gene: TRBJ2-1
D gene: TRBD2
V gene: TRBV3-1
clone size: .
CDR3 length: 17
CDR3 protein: CASSHRTSGRIWDEQFF
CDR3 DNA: TGTGCCAGCAGCCATCGGACTAGCGGGAGGATTTGGGATGAGCAGTTCTTC

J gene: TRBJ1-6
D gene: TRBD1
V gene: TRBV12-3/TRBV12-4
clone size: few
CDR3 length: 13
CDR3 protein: CASRGDSNSPLHF
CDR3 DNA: TGTGCCAGCAGGGGGGACAGTAATTCACCCCTCCACTTT

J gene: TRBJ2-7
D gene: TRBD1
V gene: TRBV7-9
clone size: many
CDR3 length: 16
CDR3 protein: CASSLGDGGQGCEQYF
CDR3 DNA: TGTGCCAGCAGCCTTGGGGACGGGGGACAGGGGTGCGAGCAGTACTTC

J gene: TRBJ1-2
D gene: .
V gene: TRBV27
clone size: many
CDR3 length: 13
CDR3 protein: CASRSKENYGYTF
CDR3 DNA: TGTGCCAGCCGCTCTAAGGAGAACTATGGCTACACCTTC

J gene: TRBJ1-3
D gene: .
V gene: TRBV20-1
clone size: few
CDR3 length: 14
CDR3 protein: CSARDLGGGNTIYF
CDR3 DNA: TGCAGTGCTAGAGACCTCGGAGGAGGAAACACCATATATTTT

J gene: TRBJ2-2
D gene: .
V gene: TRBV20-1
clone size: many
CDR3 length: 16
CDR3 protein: CSARVERDLDTGELFF
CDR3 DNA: TGCAGTGCTAGAGTCGAAAGGGATTTGGACACCGGGGAGCTGTTTTTT

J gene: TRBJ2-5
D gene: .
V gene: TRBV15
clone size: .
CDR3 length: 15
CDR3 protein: CATSREPGVWETQYF
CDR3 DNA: TGTGCCACCAGCAGAGAGCCAGGGGTATGGGAGACCCAGTACTTC

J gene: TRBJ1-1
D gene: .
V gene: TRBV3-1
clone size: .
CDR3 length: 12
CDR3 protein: CASSQEGRKAFF
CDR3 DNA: TGTGCCAGCAGCCAAGAAGGGAGAAAAGCTTTCTTT

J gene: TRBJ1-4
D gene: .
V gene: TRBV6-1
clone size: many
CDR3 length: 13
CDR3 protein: CASTGGAAEKLFF
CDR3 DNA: TGTGCCAGCACGGGGGGCGCGGCAGAAAAACTGTTTTTT

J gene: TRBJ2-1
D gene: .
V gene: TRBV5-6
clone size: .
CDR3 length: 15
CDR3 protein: CASSPLLRGNNEQFF
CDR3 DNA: TGTGCCAGCAGCCCGCTCTTGAGGGGCAACAATGAGCAGTTCTTC

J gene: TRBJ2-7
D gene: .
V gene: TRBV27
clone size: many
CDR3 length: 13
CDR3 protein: CASSLGPVAEQYF
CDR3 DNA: TGTGCCAGCAGTTTAGGCCCAGTGGCCGAGCAGTACTTC

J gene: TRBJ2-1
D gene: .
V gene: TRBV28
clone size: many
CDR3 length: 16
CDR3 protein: CASSLIARGDYNEQFF
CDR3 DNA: TGTGCCAGCAGTTTAATAGCCCGGGGCGACTACAATGAGCAGTTCTTC

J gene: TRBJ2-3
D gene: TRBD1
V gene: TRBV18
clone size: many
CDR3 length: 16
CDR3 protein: CASSPMAGGFADTQYF
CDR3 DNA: TGTGCCAGCTCACCAATGGCAGGGGGCTTCGCAGATACGCAGTATTTT

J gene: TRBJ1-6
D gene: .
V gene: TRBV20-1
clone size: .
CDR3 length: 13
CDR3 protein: CSAVRGAGSPLHF
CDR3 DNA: TGCAGTGCAGTCCGAGGGGCCGGGTCACCCCTCCACTTT

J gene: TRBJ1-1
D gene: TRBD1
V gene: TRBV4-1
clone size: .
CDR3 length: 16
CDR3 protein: CASTHGGGEGGTEAFF
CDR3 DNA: TGCGCCAGCACCCACGGAGGGGGCGAGGGTGGCACTGAAGCTTTCTTT

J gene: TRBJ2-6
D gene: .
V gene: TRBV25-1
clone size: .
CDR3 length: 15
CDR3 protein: CASSRLGSGANVLTF
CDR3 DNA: TGTGCCAGCAGCCGTTTGGGCTCTGGGGCCAACGTCCTGACTTTC

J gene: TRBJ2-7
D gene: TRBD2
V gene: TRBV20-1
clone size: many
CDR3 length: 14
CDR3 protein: CSATGTSGSYEQYF
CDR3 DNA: TGCAGTGCTACGGGGACTAGCGGGAGCTACGAGCAGTACTTC

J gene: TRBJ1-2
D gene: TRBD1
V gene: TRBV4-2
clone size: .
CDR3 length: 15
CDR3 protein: CASSKGTAQNYGYTF
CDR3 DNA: TGTGCCAGCAGCAAAGGGACAGCGCAAAACTATGGCTACACCTTC

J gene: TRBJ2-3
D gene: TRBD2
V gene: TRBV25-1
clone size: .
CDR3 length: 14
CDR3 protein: CASNSGSGTDTQYF
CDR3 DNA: TGTGCCAGTAATAGCGGGAGTGGGACAGATACGCAGTATTTT

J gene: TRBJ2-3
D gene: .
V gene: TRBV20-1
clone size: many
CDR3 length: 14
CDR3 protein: CSASRDTSTDTQYF
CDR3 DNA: TGCAGTGCTTCCCGGGACACCTCCACAGATACGCAGTATTTT

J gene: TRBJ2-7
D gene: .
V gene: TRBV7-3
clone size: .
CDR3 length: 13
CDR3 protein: CASSLTGGAEQYF
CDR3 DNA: TGTGCCAGCAGCTTAACAGGGGGTGCCGAGCAGTACTTC

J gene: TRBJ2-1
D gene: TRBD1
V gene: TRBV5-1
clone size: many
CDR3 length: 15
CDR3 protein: CASSPQGQEDNEQFF
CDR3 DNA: TGCGCCAGCAGCCCGCAGGGACAGGAGGACAATGAGCAGTTCTTC

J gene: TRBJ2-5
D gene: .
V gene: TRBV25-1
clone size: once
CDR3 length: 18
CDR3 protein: CASSDMRTPLLYQETQYF
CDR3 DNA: TGTGCCAGCAGTGATATGCGCACACCCTTATTATACCAAGAGACCCAGTACTTC

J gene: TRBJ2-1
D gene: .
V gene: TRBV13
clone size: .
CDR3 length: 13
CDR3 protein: CASSLDSKNEQFF
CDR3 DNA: TGTGCCAGCAGCCTGGACAGTAAAAATGAGCAGTTCTTC

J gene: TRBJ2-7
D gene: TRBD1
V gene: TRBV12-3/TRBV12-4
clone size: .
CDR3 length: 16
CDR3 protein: CASSALPGQGWYEQYF
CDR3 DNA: TGTGCCAGCAGTGCCCTGCCGGGACAGGGATGGTACGAGCAGTACTTC

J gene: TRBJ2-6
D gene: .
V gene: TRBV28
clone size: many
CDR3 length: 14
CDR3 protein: CASSSGVGANVLTF
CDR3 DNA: TGTGCCAGCAGTTCAGGGGTCGGGGCCAACGTCCTGACTTTC

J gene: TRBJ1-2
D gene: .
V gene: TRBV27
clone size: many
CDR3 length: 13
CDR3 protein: CASKGPSNYGYTF
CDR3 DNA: TGTGCCAGCAAGGGACCTTCGAACTATGGCTACACCTTC

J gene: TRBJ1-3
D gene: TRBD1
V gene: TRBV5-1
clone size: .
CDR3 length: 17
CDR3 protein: CASSLARGLDAVDTIYF
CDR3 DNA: TGCGCCAGCAGCTTGGCCAGGGGGCTCGACGCAGTGGACACCATATATTTT